The present entry profiles one T cell receptor beta chain with its context. Its antigen is unknown. This record comes from a study of radiotherapy plus CTLA-4 blockade in lung cancer. Study background: Around 18% of enrolled patients responded objectively, and approximately 34% had disease control.

Patients with chemo-refractory metastatic non-small-cell lung cancer received focal radiation plus CTLA-4 blockade with ipilimumab. Whole-study findings and limits: The best prediction of response reportedly came from early blood T cell clone dynamics, with interferon-beta. Tumor-derived TCR clones expanded in blood after radiotherapy plus ipilimumab.

Germline CDR1 and CDR2: SGHRS and YFSETQ. This CDR3 contains 16 residues. Trimming cost V 1 base and J 0 bases, with 10 bases left between them. The data were produced by immunoSEQ multiplex PCR, yet TCRdb's version contains in-frame clones alone and is incomplete. The sample carries 35,000 to 45,000 clones, around 70% recorded once. The clonotype was recovered from a human donor with non-small cell lung cancer who had stable disease on radiotherapy plus ipilimumab. The genes are TRBV5-1 and TRBJ1-4; D is undetermined. This material consisted of peripheral blood, taken from a patient treated with radiotherapy plus ipilimumab. CDR3 in DNA: TGCGCCAGCAGCTTGTGGGCGGGCGCAACTAATGAAAAACTGTTTTTT. This encodes CASSLWAGATNEKLFF.